A selection of T cell receptor beta chains follows, all from one sample in a study of shared clonotypes between healthy human individuals. Data came from immunoSEQ multiplex PCR; TCRdb stores just in-frame clones and leaves some out. This sample has a few hundred thousand clones; around 80% occur once, and the top ten carry more than 10%. Sequenced: PBMCs. The receptors were sampled from a woman in her 40s in good health. Some clones in this sample may be carry-over from other donors' samples. CDR3s include the opening cysteine and the closing phenylalanine or tryptophan. A D gene is named only where the DNA matches it firmly. Size values are once, few and many counts, or a class for expanded clones, and some rows have none.

J	D	V	size	DNA	CDR3
TRBJ2-1	TRBD2	TRBV5-1	NA	TGCGCCAGCAGCTTTCCCGCGGGAGGGTGGGACAATGAGCAGTTCTTC	CASSFPAGGWDNEQFF
TRBJ2-2	TRBD1	TRBV4-1	many	TGCGCCAGCAGCCAGTCCGGGACAGGGGTTAACACCGGGGAGCTGTTTTTT	CASSQSGTGVNTGELFF
TRBJ2-1	NA	TRBV6-6	NA	TGTGCCAGCAGCCCCTCCGGCAATGAGCAGTTCTTC	CASSPSGNEQFF
TRBJ2-3	NA	TRBV29-1	NA	TGCAGCCTTCAGGTTGGCACAGATACGCAGTATTTT	CSLQVGTDTQYF
TRBJ1-1	NA	TRBV29-1	NA	TGCAGCGTTGACGTGACAGTGGGGAACACTGAAGCTTTCTTT	CSVDVTVGNTEAFF
TRBJ2-7	TRBD2	TRBV7-9	NA	TGTGCCAGCAGCTTAGCCGTAGCGGGGATCTACGAGCAGTACTTC	CASSLAVAGIYEQYF
TRBJ1-2	NA	TRBV19	once	TGTGCCAGTAGTATCTCCGACGGGGGCAACTATGGCTACACCTTC	CASSISDGGNYGYTF
TRBJ1-2	NA	TRBV4-1	NA	TGCGCCAGCAGCCCCCAAGGATTCGAGTGGGGCTACACCTTC	CASSPQGFEWGYTF
TRBJ2-7	TRBD1	TRBV14	NA	TGTGCCAGCAGCCAAGATTGGGGACAGAGTTACGAGCAGTACTTC	CASSQDWGQSYEQYF
TRBJ2-1	NA	TRBV1	NA	TGCACCAGCAGCCAACCGGGACAGGACTACAATGAGCAGTTCTTC	CTSSQPGQDYNEQFF
TRBJ2-2	TRBD1	TRBV4-1	once	TGCGCCAGCAGCCAAATTTACGGGACAGGGGGAAGCACCGGGGAGCTGTTTTTT	CASSQIYGTGGSTGELFF
TRBJ2-5	TRBD2	TRBV13	NA	TGTGCCAGCAGCCCACCCATAGCGGGGGGGGAGACCCAGTACTTC	CASSPPIAGGETQYF
TRBJ1-2	NA	TRBV21-1	NA	TGTGCCAGCGAGGGACAGGTCTATGGCTACACCTTC	CASEGQVYGYTF
TRBJ2-2	TRBD2	TRBV4-1	NA	TGCGCCAGCAGCCAGGGCCTCCTAGCGGGCACCGGGGAGCTGTTTTTT	CASSQGLLAGTGELFF
TRBJ1-2	NA	TRBV5-4	NA	TGTGCCAGCAGCTTGGACGGTTTTGGCTACACCTTC	CASSLDGFGYTF
TRBJ1-2	NA	TRBV27	NA	TGTGCCAGCAAAGCACAGGGAACGGGGTATGGCTACACCTTC	CASKAQGTGYGYTF
TRBJ2-3	NA	TRBV7-8	few	TGTGCCAGCAGCTTTACCGGGAGTGGAACAGATACGCAGTATTTT	CASSFTGSGTDTQYF
TRBJ2-3	NA	TRBV11-3	NA	TGTGCCAGCAGCTTAAAACACGGCGGGTCGGATACGCAGTATTTT	CASSLKHGGSDTQYF
TRBJ2-1	NA	TRBV28	NA	TGTGCCAGCAGTTTCCAGCCGAATGAGCAGTTCTTC	CASSFQPNEQFF
TRBJ2-1	TRBD2	TRBV2	many	TGTGCCAGCAGCGACAGGAGCGGGGGCTACAATGAGCAGTTCTTC	CASSDRSGGYNEQFF
TRBJ2-7	NA	TRBV4-1	NA	TGCGCCAGCAGCCAAGGGAGAGGGACCCCCTACGAGCAGTACTTC	CASSQGRGTPYEQYF
TRBJ1-2	TRBD1	TRBV7-3	NA	TGTGCCAGCAGTCCGACAGGGGGCAACGGTGGCTACACCTTC	CASSPTGGNGGYTF
TRBJ1-1	NA	TRBV6-6	many	TGTGCCAGCTCTTTCGTACCTCGGTACACTGAAGCTTTCTTT	CASSFVPRYTEAFF
TRBJ2-4	TRBD1	TRBV28	NA	TGTGCCAGCAGTTCCCAGGGGGCGGGAAATGCCAAAAACATTCAGTACTTC	CASSSQGAGNAKNIQYF
TRBJ2-2	NA	TRBV7-9	NA	TGTGCCAGCAGGGGACTTAACACCGGGGAGCTGTTTTTT	CASRGLNTGELFF
TRBJ1-4	TRBD1	TRBV10-3	NA	TGTGCCATCAGTGGCGGGACAGGGTATGAAAAACTGTTTTTT	CAISGGTGYEKLFF
TRBJ2-3	NA	TRBV5-1	NA	TGCGCCAGCCGAACCAATCCGGACGGGACAGATACGCAGTATTTT	CASRTNPDGTDTQYF
TRBJ2-3	TRBD2	TRBV2	NA	TGTGCCAGCGGCGCGGGAGGGCAAGATACGCAGTATTTT	CASGAGGQDTQYF